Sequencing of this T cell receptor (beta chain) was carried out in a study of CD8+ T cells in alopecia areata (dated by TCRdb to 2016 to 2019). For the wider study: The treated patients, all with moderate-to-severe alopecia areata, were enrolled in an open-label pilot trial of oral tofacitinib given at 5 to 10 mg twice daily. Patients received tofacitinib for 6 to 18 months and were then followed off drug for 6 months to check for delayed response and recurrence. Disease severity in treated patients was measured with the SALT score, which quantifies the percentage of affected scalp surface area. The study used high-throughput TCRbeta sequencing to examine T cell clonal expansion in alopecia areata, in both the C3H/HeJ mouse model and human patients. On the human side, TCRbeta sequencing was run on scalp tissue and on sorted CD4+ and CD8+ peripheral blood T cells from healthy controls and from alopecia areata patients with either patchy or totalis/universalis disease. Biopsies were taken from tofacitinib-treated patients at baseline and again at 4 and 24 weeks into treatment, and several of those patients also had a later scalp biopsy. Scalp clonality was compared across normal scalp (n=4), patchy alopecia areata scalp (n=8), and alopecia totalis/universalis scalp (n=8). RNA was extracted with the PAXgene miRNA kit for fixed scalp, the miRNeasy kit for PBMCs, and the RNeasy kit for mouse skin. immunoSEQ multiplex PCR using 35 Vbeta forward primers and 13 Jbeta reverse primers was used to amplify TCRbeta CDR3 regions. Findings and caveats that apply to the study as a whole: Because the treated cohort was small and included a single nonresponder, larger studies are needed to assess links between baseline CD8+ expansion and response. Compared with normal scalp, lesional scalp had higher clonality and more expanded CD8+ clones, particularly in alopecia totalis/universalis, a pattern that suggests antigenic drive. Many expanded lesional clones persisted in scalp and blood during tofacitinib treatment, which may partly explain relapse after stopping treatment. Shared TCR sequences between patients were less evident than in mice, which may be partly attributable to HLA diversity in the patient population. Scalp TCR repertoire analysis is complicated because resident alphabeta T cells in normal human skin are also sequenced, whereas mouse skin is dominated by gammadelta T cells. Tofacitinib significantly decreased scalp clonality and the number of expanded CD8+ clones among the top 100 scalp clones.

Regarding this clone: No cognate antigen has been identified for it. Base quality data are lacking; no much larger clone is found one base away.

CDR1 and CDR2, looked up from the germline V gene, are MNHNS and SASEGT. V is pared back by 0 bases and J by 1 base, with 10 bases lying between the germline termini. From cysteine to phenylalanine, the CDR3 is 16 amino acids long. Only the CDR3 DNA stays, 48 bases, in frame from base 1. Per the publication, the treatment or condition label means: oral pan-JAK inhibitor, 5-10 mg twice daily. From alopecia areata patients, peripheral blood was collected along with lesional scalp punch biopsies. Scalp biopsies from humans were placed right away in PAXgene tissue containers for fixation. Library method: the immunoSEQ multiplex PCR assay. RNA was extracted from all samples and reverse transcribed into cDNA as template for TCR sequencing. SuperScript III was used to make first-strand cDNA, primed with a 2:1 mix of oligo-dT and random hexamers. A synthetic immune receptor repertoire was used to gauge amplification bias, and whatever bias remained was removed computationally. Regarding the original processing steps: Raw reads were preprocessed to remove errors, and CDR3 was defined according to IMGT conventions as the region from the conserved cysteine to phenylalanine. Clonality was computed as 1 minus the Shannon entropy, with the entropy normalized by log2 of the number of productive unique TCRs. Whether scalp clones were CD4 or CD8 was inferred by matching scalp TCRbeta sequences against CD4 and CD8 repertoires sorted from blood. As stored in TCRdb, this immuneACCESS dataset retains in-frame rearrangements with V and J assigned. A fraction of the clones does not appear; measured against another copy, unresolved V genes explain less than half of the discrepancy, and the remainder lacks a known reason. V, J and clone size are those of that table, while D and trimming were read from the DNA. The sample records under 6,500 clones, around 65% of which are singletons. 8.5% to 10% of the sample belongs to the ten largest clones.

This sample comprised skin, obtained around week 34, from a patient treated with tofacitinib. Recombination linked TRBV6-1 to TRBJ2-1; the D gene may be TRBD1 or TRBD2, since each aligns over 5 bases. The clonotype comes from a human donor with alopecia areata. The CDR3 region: CASSEAPGRSYNEQFF. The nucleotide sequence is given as TGTGCCAGCAGTGAAGCCCCAGGGAGATCCTACAATGAGCAGTTCTTC.